This T cell receptor (beta chain) was captured by sequencing in a study of T cell repertoires in cytomegalovirus infection. Background on the study: Newly reported HLA-C-restricted and thoroughly characterized HLA-B-restricted CMV epitopes were employed.

Trimming took off 3 bases at V and 5 bases at J, with 9 bases between the two ends. The CDR3 runs to 13 residues. Germline-derived CDR1 and CDR2 are MGHRA and YSYEKL. As for this clonotype: Its antigen is unidentified.

Each CDR3 protein is one row after TCRdb ran MiXCR on the reads. The sample holds around 800,000 distinct CDR3 sequences, approximately 30% seen once. Study outcomes and limitations: HLA-C-restricted CMV-specific TCR beta clonotypes were dominant in the ex vivo response. Based on cumulative public TCR beta family frequency, carriers of CMV plus the relevant HLA were identified.

The input for sequencing was cultured CD8+ T cells from PBMCs, taken from culture after CMV antigen stimulation. This TCR was recovered from a human donor in good health (CMV status not recorded). Some clones in this sample may be carry-over from other donors' samples. V usage is TRBV4-1 and J usage is TRBJ2-3; D is unresolved. The CDR3 region has the DNA TGCGCCAGCAGCCATGGGCGTGGAGATACGCAGTATTTT. It is translated as CASSHGRGDTQYF.